The table lists the clone carrying this T cell receptor (beta chain) with a count of one. What it binds is unknown. This entry belongs to a study of post-analysis software for immune sequencing data. Notes on the study in general: Diversity measured as normalized Chao1 was significantly lower in multiple sclerosis patients than in controls.

The TCR beta cDNA libraries contained unique molecular identifiers. TCRdb processed the PCR reads anew with MiXCR; each CDR3 protein has one entry. The table shows about 680,000 distinct CDR3 sequences, with approximately 60% occurring only once. This sequence was found in a girl aged 2 to 10 with multiple sclerosis. Sample: blood.

In nucleotides, the CDR3 is TGTGCCATCAGGGGACTAGCGGGGAAACGCTACAATGAGCAGTTCTTC. Amino acid sequence: CAIRGLAGKRYNEQFF. The V call is TRBV10-3, the J call TRBJ2-1; 13 bases map to TRBD2. The junction had 5 bases not matched to a gene; V was cut back by 6 bases and J by 3 bases. This CDR3 has 16 residues. Per the germline V gene, CDR1 is ENHRY and CDR2 is SYGVKD.